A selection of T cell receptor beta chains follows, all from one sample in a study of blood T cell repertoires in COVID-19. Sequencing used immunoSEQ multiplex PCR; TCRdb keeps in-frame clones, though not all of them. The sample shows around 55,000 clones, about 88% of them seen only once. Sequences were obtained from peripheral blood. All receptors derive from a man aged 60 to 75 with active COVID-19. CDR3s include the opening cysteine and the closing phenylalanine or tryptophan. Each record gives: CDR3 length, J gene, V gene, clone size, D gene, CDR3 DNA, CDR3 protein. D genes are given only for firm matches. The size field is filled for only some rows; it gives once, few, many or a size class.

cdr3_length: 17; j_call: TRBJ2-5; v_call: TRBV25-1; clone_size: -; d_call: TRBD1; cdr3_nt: TGTGCCAGCAGTGAACCTACCGGGACAGGGGCCCAAGAGACCCAGTACTTC; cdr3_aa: CASSEPTGTGAQETQYF
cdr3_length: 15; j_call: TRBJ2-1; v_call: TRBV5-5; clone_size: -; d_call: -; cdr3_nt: TGTGCCAGCAGCCGTACTGTGATTCCCTTGAATGAGCAGTTCTTC; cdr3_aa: CASSRTVIPLNEQFF
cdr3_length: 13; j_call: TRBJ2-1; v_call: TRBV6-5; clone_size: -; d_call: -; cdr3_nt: TGTGCCAGCAGTTACTCGACAACGAATGAGCAGTTCTTC; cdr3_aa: CASSYSTTNEQFF
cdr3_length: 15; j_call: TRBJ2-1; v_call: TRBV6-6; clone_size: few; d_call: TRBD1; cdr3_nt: TGTGCCAGCACCCCCCGGACAGGGGCCTACAATGAGCAGTTCTTC; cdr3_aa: CASTPRTGAYNEQFF
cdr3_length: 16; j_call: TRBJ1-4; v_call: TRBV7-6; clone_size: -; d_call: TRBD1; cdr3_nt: TGTGCCAGCAGCTTATACCCGGGACAGGGTAATGAAAAACTGTTTTTT; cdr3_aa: CASSLYPGQGNEKLFF
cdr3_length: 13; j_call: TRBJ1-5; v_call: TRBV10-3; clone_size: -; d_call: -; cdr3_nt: TGTGCCATCAGTGACGGTCTCAATCAGCCCCAGCATTTT; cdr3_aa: CAISDGLNQPQHF
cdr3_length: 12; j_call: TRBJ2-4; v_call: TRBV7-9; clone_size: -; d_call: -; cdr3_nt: TGTGCCAGCAGCTTAGCGAGAAACATTCAGTACTTC; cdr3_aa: CASSLARNIQYF
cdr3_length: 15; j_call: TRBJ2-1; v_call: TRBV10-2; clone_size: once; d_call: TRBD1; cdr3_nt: TGCGCCAGCAGTGAGGGGACAGGACCCTACAATGAGCAGTTCTTC; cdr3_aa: CASSEGTGPYNEQFF
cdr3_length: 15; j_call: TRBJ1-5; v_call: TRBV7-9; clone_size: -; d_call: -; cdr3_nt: TGTGCCAGCAGCTACGCTCGGGGGGGTATTCAGCCCCAGCATTTT; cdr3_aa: CASSYARGGIQPQHF
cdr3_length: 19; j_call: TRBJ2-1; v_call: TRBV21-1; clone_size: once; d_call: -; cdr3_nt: TGTGCCAGCAGCAAAACCCGGACTAGCGGGTGGAGCTCCTACAATGAGCAGTTCTTC; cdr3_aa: CASSKTRTSGWSSYNEQFF
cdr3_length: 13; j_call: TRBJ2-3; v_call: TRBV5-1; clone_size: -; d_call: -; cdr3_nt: TGCGCCAGCAGCTTATCTAGCACAGATACGCAGTATTTT; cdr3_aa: CASSLSSTDTQYF
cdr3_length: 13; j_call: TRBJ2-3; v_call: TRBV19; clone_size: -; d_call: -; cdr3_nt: TGTGCCAGTAGTCCTCCAGACACAGATACGCAGTATTTT; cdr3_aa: CASSPPDTDTQYF
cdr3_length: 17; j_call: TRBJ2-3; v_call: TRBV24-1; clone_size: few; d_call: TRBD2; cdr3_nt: TGTGCCACCAGTGATTCGAGCGGGGGCTCTTTGTCTGATACGCAGTATTTT; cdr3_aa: CATSDSSGGSLSDTQYF
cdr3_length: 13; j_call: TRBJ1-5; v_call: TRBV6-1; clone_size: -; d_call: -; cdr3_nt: TGTGCCAGCAGTGAAGACTACAATCAGCCCCAGCATTTT; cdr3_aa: CASSEDYNQPQHF
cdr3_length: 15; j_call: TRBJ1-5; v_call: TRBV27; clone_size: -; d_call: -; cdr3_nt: TGTGCCAGCAGCTTTCCCGACAGACCAAAACAACCCCAGCATTTT; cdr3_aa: CASSFPDRPKQPQHF
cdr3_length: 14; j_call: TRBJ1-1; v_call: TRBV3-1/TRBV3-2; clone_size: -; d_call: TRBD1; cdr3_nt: TGTGCCAGCAGCCAAGGGACAGGACGCACTGAAGCTTTCTTT; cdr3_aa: CASSQGTGRTEAFF
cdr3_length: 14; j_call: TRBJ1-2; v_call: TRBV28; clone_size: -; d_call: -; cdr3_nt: TGTGCCAGCAGTCTATTACAGGCGGACTATGGCTACACCTTC; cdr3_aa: CASSLLQADYGYTF
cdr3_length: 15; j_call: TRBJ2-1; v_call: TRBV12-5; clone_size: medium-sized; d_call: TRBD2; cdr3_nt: TGTGCTAGTGGACAACTAGCGAGGGGTTACAATGAGCAGTTCTTC; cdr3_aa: CASGQLARGYNEQFF
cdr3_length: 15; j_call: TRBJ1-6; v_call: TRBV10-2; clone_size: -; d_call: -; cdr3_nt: TGCGCCAGCAGGCGGGGGACTGCGTGGAATTCACCCCTCCACTTT; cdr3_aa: CASRRGTAWNSPLHF
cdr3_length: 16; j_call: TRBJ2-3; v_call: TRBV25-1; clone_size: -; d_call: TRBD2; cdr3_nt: TGTGCCAGCAGTGTCCTAGCGGGAGTGGGCACAGATACGCAGTATTTT; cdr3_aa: CASSVLAGVGTDTQYF
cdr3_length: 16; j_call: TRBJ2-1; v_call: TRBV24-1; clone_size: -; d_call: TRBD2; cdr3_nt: TGTGCCACCAGTGATCCTAGCGGGGGTTCCTACAATGAGCAGTTCTTC; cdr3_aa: CATSDPSGGSYNEQFF
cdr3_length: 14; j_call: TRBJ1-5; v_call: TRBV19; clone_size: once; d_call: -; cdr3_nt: TGTGCCAGTATTAACAGGGATAGCAATCAGCCCCAGCATTTT; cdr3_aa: CASINRDSNQPQHF
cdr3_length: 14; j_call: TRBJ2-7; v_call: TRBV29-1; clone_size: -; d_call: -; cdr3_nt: TGCAGCGTCCTGGGAATAGCGGATACCTACGAGCAGTACTTC; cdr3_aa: CSVLGIADTYEQYF
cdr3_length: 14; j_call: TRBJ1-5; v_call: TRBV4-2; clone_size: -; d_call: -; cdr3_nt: TGTGCCAGCAGCCAAACAGCATCCAATCAGCCCCAGCATTTT; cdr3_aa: CASSQTASNQPQHF
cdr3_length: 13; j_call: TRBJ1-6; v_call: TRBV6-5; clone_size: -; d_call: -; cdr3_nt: TGTGCCAGCACGCGTGAGGAAAATTCACCCCTCCACTTT; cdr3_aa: CASTREENSPLHF
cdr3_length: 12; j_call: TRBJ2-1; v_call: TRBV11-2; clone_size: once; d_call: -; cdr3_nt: TGTGCCAGCAGCCGATTCGGTGAGGAGCAGTTCTTC; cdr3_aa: CASSRFGEEQFF
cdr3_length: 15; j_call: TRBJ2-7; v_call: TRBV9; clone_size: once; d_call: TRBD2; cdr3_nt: TGTGCCAGCAGCGCAGGGACTAGCGCGACCTACGAGCAGTACTTC; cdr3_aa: CASSAGTSATYEQYF
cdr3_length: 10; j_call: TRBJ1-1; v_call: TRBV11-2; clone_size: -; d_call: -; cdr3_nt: TGTGCCAGCCAGGGCCTTGAAGCTTTCTTT; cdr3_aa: CASQGLEAFF
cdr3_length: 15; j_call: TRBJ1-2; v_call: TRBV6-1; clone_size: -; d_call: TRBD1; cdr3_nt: TGTGCCAGCAGTGAGGTGACAGGGGCAGGGGATGGCTACACCTTC; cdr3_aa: CASSEVTGAGDGYTF
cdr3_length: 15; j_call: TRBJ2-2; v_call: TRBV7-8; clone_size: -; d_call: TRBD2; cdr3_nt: TGTGCCAGCAGCCGGACTAGCGGGAGCACCGGGGAGCTGTTTTTT; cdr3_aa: CASSRTSGSTGELFF
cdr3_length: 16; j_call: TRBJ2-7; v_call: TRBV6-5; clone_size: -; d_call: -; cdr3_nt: TGTGCCAGCAGTTACTTAAGTGGGAGGACCACCTACGAGCAGTACTTC; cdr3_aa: CASSYLSGRTTYEQYF
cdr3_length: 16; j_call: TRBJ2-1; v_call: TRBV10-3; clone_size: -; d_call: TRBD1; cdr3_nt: TGTGCCATCAGTGTGGGCCGGGACAGGGGGTACAATGAGCAGTTCTTC; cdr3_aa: CAISVGRDRGYNEQFF
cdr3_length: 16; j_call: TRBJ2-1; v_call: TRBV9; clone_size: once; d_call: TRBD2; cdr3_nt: TGTGCCAGCAGCGTAGAAGGGACTAGGGTTCACAATGAGCAGTTCTTC; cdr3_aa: CASSVEGTRVHNEQFF
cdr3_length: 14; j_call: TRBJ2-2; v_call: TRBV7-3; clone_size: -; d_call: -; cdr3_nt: TGTGCCAGCAGCTTAGGCCCTAGCTCCGGGGAGCTGTTTTTT; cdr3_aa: CASSLGPSSGELFF
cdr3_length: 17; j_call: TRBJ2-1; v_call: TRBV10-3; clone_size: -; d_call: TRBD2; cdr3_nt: TGTGCCATCAGTGCGGGGACTAGCGGGAGCCCCTACAATGAGCAGTTCTTC; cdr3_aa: CAISAGTSGSPYNEQFF
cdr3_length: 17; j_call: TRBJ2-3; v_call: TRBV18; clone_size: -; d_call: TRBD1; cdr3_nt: TGTGCCAGCTCACCACCGGTTTGGGACAGTGAGACAGATACGCAGTATTTT; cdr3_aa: CASSPPVWDSETDTQYF
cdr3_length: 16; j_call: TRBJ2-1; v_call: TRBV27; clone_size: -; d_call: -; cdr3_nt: TGTGCCAGCAGTATACCTGGGCTAGCAAGGGAAAATGAGCAGTTCTTC; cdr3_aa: CASSIPGLARENEQFF
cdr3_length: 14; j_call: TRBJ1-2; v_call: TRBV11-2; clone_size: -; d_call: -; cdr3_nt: TGTGCCAGCAGCCTAAGTACAGGGAACTATGGCTACACCTTC; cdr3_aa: CASSLSTGNYGYTF
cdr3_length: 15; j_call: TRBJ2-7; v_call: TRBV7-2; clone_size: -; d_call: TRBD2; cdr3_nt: TGTGCCAGCAGCCTGGGACTAGCGGGAGTGGCCGAGCAGTACTTC; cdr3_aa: CASSLGLAGVAEQYF
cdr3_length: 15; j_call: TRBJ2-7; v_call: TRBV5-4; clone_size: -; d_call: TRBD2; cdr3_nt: TGTGCCAGCAGCTCATCTAGCGGAGCCTCCTACGAGCAGTACTTC; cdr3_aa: CASSSSSGASYEQYF
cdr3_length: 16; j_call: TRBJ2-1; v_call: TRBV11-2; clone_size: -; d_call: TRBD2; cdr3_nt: TGTGCCAGCAGCCCTGGACTAGCGGGCCTCTACAATGAGCAGTTCTTC; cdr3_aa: CASSPGLAGLYNEQFF
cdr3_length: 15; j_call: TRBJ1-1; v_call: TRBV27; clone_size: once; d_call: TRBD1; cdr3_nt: TGTGCCAGCAGTAAAACCCGGGACAGGGGATCTGAAGCTTTCTTT; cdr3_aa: CASSKTRDRGSEAFF
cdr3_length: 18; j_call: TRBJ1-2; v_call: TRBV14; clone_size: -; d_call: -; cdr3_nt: TGTGCCAGCAGCCAAGGCCAGGGGCGAACCCCCAGACATAATGGCTACACCTTC; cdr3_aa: CASSQGQGRTPRHNGYTF
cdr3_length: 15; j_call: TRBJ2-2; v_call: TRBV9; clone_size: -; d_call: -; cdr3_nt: TGTGCCAGCAGCGTTGAGGGATCGGGGGCCGGGGAGCTGTTTTTT; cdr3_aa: CASSVEGSGAGELFF
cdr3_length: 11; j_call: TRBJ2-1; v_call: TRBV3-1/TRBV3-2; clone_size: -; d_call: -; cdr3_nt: TGTGCCAGCAGCCAATTAGAAAAGCAGTTCTTC; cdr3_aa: CASSQLEKQFF
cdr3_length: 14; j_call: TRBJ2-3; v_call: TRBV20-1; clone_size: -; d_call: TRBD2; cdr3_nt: TGCAGTGCTAGTGATAGCGGGAGAAGAGATACGCAGTATTTT; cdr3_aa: CSASDSGRRDTQYF
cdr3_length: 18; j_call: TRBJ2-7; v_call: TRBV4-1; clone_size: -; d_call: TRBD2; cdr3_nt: TGCGCCAGCAGCCAAGATGTGAGACTAGCGGGAGGCACCTACGAGCAGTACTTC; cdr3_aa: CASSQDVRLAGGTYEQYF
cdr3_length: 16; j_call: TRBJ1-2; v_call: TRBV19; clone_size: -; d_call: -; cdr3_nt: TGTGCCAGTACCACCCCGGTGGGGGCTGAGGGCTATGGCTACACCTTC; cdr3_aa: CASTTPVGAEGYGYTF
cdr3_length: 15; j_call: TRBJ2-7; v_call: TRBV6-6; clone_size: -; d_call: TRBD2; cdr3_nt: TGTGCCAGCAGGGTGAGCGGGAGTGGGTCCTACGAGCAGTACTTC; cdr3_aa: CASRVSGSGSYEQYF
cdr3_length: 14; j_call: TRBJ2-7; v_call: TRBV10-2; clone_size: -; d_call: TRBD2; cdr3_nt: TGCGCCAGCAGGGGGGGACTAGCGGTTTTTGAGCAGTACTTC; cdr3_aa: CASRGGLAVFEQYF
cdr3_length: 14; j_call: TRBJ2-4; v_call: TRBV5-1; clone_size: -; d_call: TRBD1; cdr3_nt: TGCGCCAGCAGCCCCCGGGACAGCAAAAACATTCAGTACTTC; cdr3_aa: CASSPRDSKNIQYF
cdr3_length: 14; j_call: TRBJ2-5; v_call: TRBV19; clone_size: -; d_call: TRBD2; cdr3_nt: TGTGCCAGTAGTAGCGGGAGGCAACAAGAGACCCAGTACTTC; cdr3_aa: CASSSGRQQETQYF
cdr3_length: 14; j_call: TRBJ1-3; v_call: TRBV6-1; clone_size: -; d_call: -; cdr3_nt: TGTGCCAGCAGTGAACGAGGGAGGCGAAACACCATATATTTT; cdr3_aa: CASSERGRRNTIYF
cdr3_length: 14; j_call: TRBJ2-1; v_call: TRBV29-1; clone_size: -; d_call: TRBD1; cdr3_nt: TGCAGCGTATCGGGACAGGGGAATTACAATGAGCAGTTCTTC; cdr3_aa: CSVSGQGNYNEQFF
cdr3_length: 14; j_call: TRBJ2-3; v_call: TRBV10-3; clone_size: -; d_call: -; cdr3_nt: TGTGCCATCAGTGGGCTAGCTAGCACAGATACGCAGTATTTT; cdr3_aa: CAISGLASTDTQYF
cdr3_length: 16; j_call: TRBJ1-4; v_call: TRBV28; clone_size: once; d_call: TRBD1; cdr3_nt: TGTGCCAGCAGTTTATACAGGGGGCAGGCTAATGAAAAACTGTTTTTT; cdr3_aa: CASSLYRGQANEKLFF
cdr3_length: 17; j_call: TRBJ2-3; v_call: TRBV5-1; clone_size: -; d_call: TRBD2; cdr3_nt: TGCGCCAGCAGCTTGAAGCCTAGCGGGCAATTCACAGATACGCAGTATTTT; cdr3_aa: CASSLKPSGQFTDTQYF
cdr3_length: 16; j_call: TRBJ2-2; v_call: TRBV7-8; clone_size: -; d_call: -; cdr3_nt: TGTGCCAGCAGCTTAGCAGTAGGGGGGAACACCGGGGAGCTGTTTTTT; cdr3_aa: CASSLAVGGNTGELFF
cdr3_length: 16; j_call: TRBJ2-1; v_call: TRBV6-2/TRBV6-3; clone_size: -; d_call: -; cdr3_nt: TGTGCCAGCAGTTCGCTAGGCCCAAAGTCCTACAATGAGCAGTTCTTC; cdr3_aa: CASSSLGPKSYNEQFF